The 25 T cell receptor beta chains below were found in one sample sequenced in a study of T cells in Graves' hyperthyroidism and ophthalmopathy. RNA transcripts gave rise to amplified TCR beta CDR3 regions. HTBI primers were the set used in a first-round RT-PCR of the TCR CDR3. TCRdb redid the calling of the multiplex PCR reads with MiXCR, one entry per CDR3 protein. Of roughly 580,000 distinct CDR3 sequences in the sample, 46% were seen once. Input material: peripheral blood or thyroid tissue (not recorded which). The receptors were sampled from a woman between 18 and 29 years old with Graves' hyperthyroidism.

This clonotype was observed at least ten times. The chain has TRBV7-9 and TRBJ2-7; D not resolved. Germline V gene lookup returns CDR1 SEHNR and CDR2 FQNEAQ (reference sequence). There are 11 residues in the CDR3. Trimming left V 4 bases short and J 7 bases short, with 8 bases between. The CDR3 loop reads CASSSTGEQYF. CDR3 DNA: TGTGCCAGCAGCTCGACCGGGGAGCAGTACTTC.

This clonotype has a handful of counts. The V gene is TRBV19, the J gene TRBJ2-2; TRBD1 matches 7 bases. Unmatched junction bases numbered 16, after V lost 10 bases and J lost 8 bases. The CDR3 is made up of 15 amino acids. CDR1 is LNHDA and CDR2 is SQIVND in the germline V gene (reference sequence). The CDR3 DNA is TGTGCCACCGAGAACAGGGGAATAAAGAAAGGGGAGCTGTTTTTT. The encoded protein is CATENRGIKKGELFF.

This clonotype was detected ten times or more. V is TRBV19 and J is TRBJ1-3, with D possibly being TRBD1 (6 bases). V was clipped by 5 bases and J by 3 bases, with 11 bases between them. Germline values: CDR1 LNHDA, CDR2 SQIVND (reference sequence). This CDR3 is 14 amino acids long. The CDR3 DNA is TGTGCCAGTAGTCCAACAGGGCTTGGAAACACCATATATTTT. Its translation is CASSPTGLGNTIYF.

This clonotype was counted a few times. This sequence joins TRBV7-2 and TRBJ2-7; 8 bases are a match to TRBD2. Germline CDR1 reads SGHTA; CDR2 reads FQGNSA. J lost 5 bases, V lost 8 bases, and 8 bases had no gene match. CDR3 length: 13 amino acids. The CDR3 sequence: CASALGSGNEQYF. In DNA form, the CDR3 reads TGTGCCAGCGCCCTGGGTAGCGGGAACGAGCAGTACTTC.

The chain links TRBV29-1 to TRBJ1-1; 8 nucleotides line up with TRBD1. From germline, CDR1 is SQVTM and CDR2 ANQGSEA. The trim removed 7 bases at V and 0 bases at J, leaving 10 bases unmatched. This CDR3 comprises 15 residues. The CDR3 protein is CSARDRWGMNTEAFF. The CDR3, as DNA: TGCAGCGCTAGGGACAGGTGGGGGATGAACACTGAAGCTTTCTTT.

The V and J genes are TRBV29-1 and TRBJ1-2, with D possibly being TRBD1 (5 bases). V was shortened by 3 bases and J by 8 bases, with 13 bases between the two germline ends. The length of the CDR3 is 12 residues. Germline CDR1 SQVTM, CDR2 ANQGSEA. CDR3 residues: CSVERTRVGYTF. The DNA for the CDR3 is TGCAGCGTTGAGCGGACAAGGGTAGGCTACACCTTC.

As for this clonotype: A much larger clone lies one base from this, so it may be a read error. The chain joins TRBV2 to TRBJ2-5; no firm D call. Germline CDR1 and CDR2: SNHLY and FYNNEI. The CDR3 extends over 12 amino acids. CDR3 sequence: CASSESGETRYF. In DNA form, the CDR3 reads TGTGCCAGCAGTGAATCTGGAGAGACCCGGTACTTC.

This chain joins TRBV7-9 and TRBJ2-3; D is perhaps TRBD1 (6 bases). The CDR3 is made up of 15 amino acids. Between the trimmed V and J ends, which lost 2 bases and 1 base, there was a span of 10 bases. Germline V gene lookup returns CDR1 SEHNR and CDR2 FQNEAQ (reference sequence). CDR3 region: CASSLSGAGTDTQYF. The CDR3 region has the DNA TGTGCCAGCAGCTTATCAGGGGCTGGCACAGATACGCAGTATTTT.

This clonotype was recorded once. The chain couples TRBV10-3 to TRBJ1-2, with unresolved D. The V gene lost 3 bases and the J gene lost 5 bases, with 16 bases spanning the gap. Germline V gives CDR1 ENHRY, CDR2 SYGVKD. This CDR3 region has 15 residues. The CDR3 DNA is TGTGCCATCAGTGAAGAGGGCGGCACCGGTTATGGCTACACCTTC. Its protein product is CAISEEGGTGYGYTF.

Points on this clonotype: The junction departs from germline at one end; a sequencing error may be responsible. J is TRBJ2-5 and V is TRBV20-1; 9 nucleotides agree with TRBD2. Germline V CDR1 and CDR2: DFQATT, SNEGSKA (reference sequence). The CDR3 covers 13 residues. CDR3: CSARDPNSGRWGF. CDR3 DNA: TGCAGTGCTAGAGATCCAAACAGCGGGAGGTGGGGATTC.

This clonotype was seen only a few times. A junction boundary mismatches the germline segment, possibly from a read error. The rearrangement joins TRBV7-3 to TRBJ2-7; the match to TRBD2 covers 8 bases. CDR1 and CDR2 (germline): SGHTA, FQGTGA. The length of the CDR3 is 14 residues. The CDR3 spells CASSLRAGVYEQYF. The DNA for the CDR3 is TGCGCCAGCAGCCTCCGAGCGGGAGTTTACGAGCAGTACTTC.

The CDR3 nucleotides are TGTGCCAGCAGTAAACAGGGACTCTATAATTCACCCCTCCACTTT. This gives the protein CASSKQGLYNSPLHF. The chain links TRBV2 to TRBJ1-6, with TRBD1 as a possible D gene (6 bases). Trimming left V 5 bases short and J 3 bases short, with 11 bases between. The CDR3 has 15 amino acids. Germline values: CDR1 SNHLY, CDR2 FYNNEI.

This chain connects TRBV7-2 to TRBJ2-3; D unresolved. The germline CDR1 and CDR2 sequences are SGHTA and FQGNSA. This CDR3 contains 15 residues. The V end lost 5 bases, the J end lost 0 bases, and 12 bases lay between the germline ends. The DNA for the CDR3 is TGTGCCAGCAGCAAGGACGCTCCTAGCACAGATACGCAGTATTTT. It is translated as CASSKDAPSTDTQYF. Full variable domain (remainder filled in from reference TRBV7-2 and TRBJ2-3): GAGVSQSPSNKVTEKGKDVELRCDPISGHTALYWYRQSLGQGLEFLIYFQGNSAPDKSGLPSDRFSAERTGGSVSTLTIQRTQQEDSAVYLCASSKDAPSTDTQYFGPGTRLTVL.

The V gene is TRBV2, the J gene TRBJ1-1; D gene ambiguous. The CDR3 length is 17 residues. The germline V and J ends were trimmed by 6 bases and 4 bases, with 24 bases remaining between them. CDR1 and CDR2 from the germline V gene are SNHLY and FYNNEI. CDR3 protein: CASSQTSGRARGTEAFF. The CDR3 region has the DNA TGTGCCAGCAGCCAAACTTCCGGACGGGCTCGAGGCACTGAAGCTTTCTTT.

This chain connects TRBV7-9 to TRBJ1-2; D unresolved. The V gene's germline CDR1 is SEHNR and CDR2 FQNEAQ (reference sequence). This CDR3 comprises 11 residues. V was shortened by 7 bases and J by 7 bases, with 10 bases between the two germline ends. The CDR3 sequence is CASTVAGGYTF. The CDR3 region has the DNA TGTGCCAGCACCGTAGCGGGTGGCTACACCTTC.

This clonotype was observed at least ten times. The chain recombines TRBV6-6 with TRBJ2-7, with D uncertain. The CDR3 consists of 14 residues. Germline lookup yields CDR1 MNHNY and CDR2 SVGAGI (reference sequence). Trimming took 2 bases from V and 0 from J, leaving 8 bases between them. The CDR3 sequence is CASSYGPTSYEQYF. The CDR3 DNA is TGTGCCAGCAGTTACGGGCCGACCTCCTACGAGCAGTACTTC.

This clonotype was counted many times. This chain uses TRBV7-9 with TRBJ2-2, with TRBD1 identical over 8 bases. After removal of 4 bases from V and 7 bases from J, the junction contained 5 bases not matched to a gene. The length of the CDR3 is 14 residues. Looked up from germline, CDR1 is SEHNR and CDR2 is FQNEAQ (reference sequence). The DNA of the CDR3 is TGTGCCAGCAGCTACCCACAGGGGGTCGGGGAGCTGTTTTTT. Protein product: CASSYPQGVGELFF. Looking up the rest from reference TRBV7-9 and TRBJ2-2 gives the full variable domain: DTGVSQNPRHKITKRGQNVTFRCDPISEHNRLYWYRQTLGQGPEFLTYFQNEAQLEKSRLLSDRFSAERPKGSFSTLEIQRTEQGDSAMYLCASSYPQGVGELFFGEGSRLTVL.

This chain joins TRBV25-1 and TRBJ2-7; possible D gene TRBD1, 6 bases. This CDR3 contains 15 residues. Germline CDR1 MGHDK, CDR2 SYGVNS. V shed 4 bases and J shed 0 bases, with 13 bases lying between them. CDR3 sequence reads: CASSARDIISYEQYF. The CDR3 DNA reads TGTGCCAGCAGTGCCCGGGACATAATCTCCTACGAGCAGTACTTC.

The chain links TRBV7-8 to TRBJ2-7; D is possibly TRBD2 (5 bases). Trimming shortened V by 8 bases and J by 5 bases, and 13 bases separated the two germline ends. Germline assignment: CDR1 SGHVS and CDR2 FQNEAQ. The CDR3 consists of 12 residues. Here the CDR3 DNA reads TGTGCCAGCGGTAGCGCCCCTGACGAGCAGTACTTC. It translates to CASGSAPDEQYF.

As for this clonotype: A junction boundary mismatches the germline segment, possibly from a read error. The chain combines TRBV10-3 with TRBJ1-1, with D uncertain. The CDR3 totals 12 residues. Germline values: CDR1 ENHRY, CDR2 SYGVKD. The CDR3 region has the DNA TGTGCCAGCAGTACCCTTCCTCCTGAAGCTTTCTTT. Amino acids: CASSTLPPEAFF.

J is TRBJ2-7 and V is TRBV5-1; D is possibly TRBD1 or TRBD2 (6 bases each). Trimming shortened V by 0 bases and J by 5 bases, and 15 bases separated the two germline ends. The CDR3 is made up of 15 amino acids. Per germline, CDR1 SGHRS and CDR2 YFSETQ. This CDR3 is CASSLEGTGTNEQYF. CDR3 coding DNA: TGCGCCAGCAGCTTGGAAGGGACTGGGACAAACGAGCAGTACTTC.

This clonotype was seen ten or more times. CDR3 nucleotides: TGTGCCAGCAGCCAAGTGGCCGGAACTCGGGAGACCCAGTACTTC. It codes for CASSQVAGTRETQYF. The chain recombines TRBV7-2 with TRBJ2-5; no reliable D call. V gave up 5 bases and J gave up 5 bases, with 18 bases separating them. This CDR3 region has 15 residues. The germline V gene has CDR1 SGHTA and CDR2 FQGNSA.

This clonotype was observed once. Possible read error: a much larger clone is one base away. The chain uses TRBV29-1 and TRBJ2-7; tentatively, D is TRBD2 (6 bases). V lost 1 base and J 1 base, leaving 11 bases between the germline ends. CDR1 is SQVTM and CDR2 is ANQGSEA in the germline V gene. There are 14 residues in the CDR3. CDR3 coding DNA: TGCAGCGTTGAAGCGGCTAGCGAATCCTACGAGCAGTACTTC. Translating gives CSVEAASESYEQYF.

J is TRBJ1-1 and V is TRBV20-1, with D perhaps matching TRBD1 (5 bases). Germline CDR1 reads DFQATT; CDR2 reads SNEGSKA (reference sequence). This CDR3 contains 14 residues. CDR3 bases: TGCAGGCCGTCAACGGGGGATCCGAACACTGAAGCTTTCTTT. This sequence encodes CRPSTGDPNTEAFF.

This chain links TRBV16 with TRBJ2-7, with 8 bases lining up with TRBD2. CDR1 is KGHSY and CDR2 is FQNENV in the germline V gene. The CDR3 consists of 16 residues. V gave up 2 bases and J gave up 3 bases; unmatched junction bases: 9. CDR3 sequence: CASSQTTGLELYEQYF. The CDR3 DNA reads as TGTGCCAGCAGCCAAACGACGGGACTAGAACTCTACGAGCAGTACTTC.